These T cell receptor beta chains were read from a single sample in a study of T-cell memory formation after mild COVID-19. TCRdb called the 5' RACE reads again in MiXCR, with one record for every CDR3 protein. The sample holds about 68,000 distinct CDR3 sequences, around 15% seen once. The sample taken for sequencing was PBMCs or a T cell subset sorted from them (not recorded which). Receptors originate from an adult woman who had mild COVID-19 (a few samples of this study predate the infection). Cell type and time point are not known. Both conserved end residues are part of each CDR3. D genes are given only for firm matches. Not all rows give a size; the values are once, few, many and, for expanded clones, a class.

clone size: -; J gene: TRBJ1-1; D gene: -; V gene: TRBV3-1; CDR3 protein: CASSSPRGAITEAFF; CDR3 DNA: TGTGCCAGCAGCTCCCCGAGGGGGGCGATCACTGAAGCTTTCTTT
clone size: few; J gene: TRBJ2-5; D gene: -; V gene: TRBV12-3/TRBV12-4; CDR3 protein: CASSLRWTTQETQYF; CDR3 DNA: TGTGCCAGCAGTTTGCGATGGACCACTCAAGAGACCCAGTACTTC
clone size: few; J gene: TRBJ2-1; D gene: -; V gene: TRBV21-1; CDR3 protein: CASSKEESGRTNNEQFF; CDR3 DNA: TGTGCCAGCAGCAAAGAAGAAAGCGGGAGGACAAACAATGAGCAGTTCTTC
clone size: -; J gene: TRBJ2-4; D gene: TRBD2; V gene: TRBV5-6; CDR3 protein: CASSLYRLAGNRNF; CDR3 DNA: TGTGCCAGCAGCTTGTACCGACTAGCGGGAAATCGGAACTTC
clone size: -; J gene: TRBJ1-3; D gene: -; V gene: TRBV12-3/TRBV12-4; CDR3 protein: CASSFEGTSGNTIYF; CDR3 DNA: TGTGCCAGCAGTTTCGAGGGGACCTCTGGAAACACCATATATTTT
clone size: -; J gene: TRBJ2-7; D gene: TRBD2; V gene: TRBV7-9; CDR3 protein: CASRSGTSEAYEQYF; CDR3 DNA: TGTGCCAGCAGGTCAGGGACTAGCGAGGCCTACGAGCAGTACTTC
clone size: -; J gene: TRBJ2-1; D gene: TRBD2; V gene: TRBV7-8; CDR3 protein: CASSRGLAGGHSYNEQFF; CDR3 DNA: TGTGCCAGCAGCCGGGGACTAGCGGGGGGGCATTCCTACAATGAGCAGTTCTTC
clone size: -; J gene: TRBJ2-3; D gene: TRBD1; V gene: TRBV4-3; CDR3 protein: CASSQDSYPRQGAGTDTQYF; CDR3 DNA: TGCGCCAGCAGCCAAGATAGTTACCCGCGCCAGGGGGCTGGCACAGATACGCAGTATTTT
clone size: few; J gene: TRBJ1-6; D gene: -; V gene: TRBV20-1; CDR3 protein: CSARVGGWEPLHF; CDR3 DNA: TGCAGTGCTAGAGTGGGGGGCTGGGAACCCCTCCACTTT
clone size: -; J gene: TRBJ1-1; D gene: TRBD1; V gene: TRBV5-4; CDR3 protein: CASRNQGAPNTEAFF; CDR3 DNA: TGTGCCAGCAGGAACCAGGGGGCACCGAACACTGAAGCTTTCTTT
clone size: few; J gene: TRBJ2-5; D gene: TRBD2; V gene: TRBV12-3/TRBV12-4; CDR3 protein: CASSRAGGQETQYF; CDR3 DNA: TGTGCCAGTTCTAGAGCGGGGGGCCAAGAGACCCAGTACTTC
clone size: -; J gene: TRBJ2-3; D gene: TRBD1; V gene: TRBV12-3/TRBV12-4; CDR3 protein: CASTETGGTDTQYF; CDR3 DNA: TGTGCCAGCACCGAGACAGGGGGAACAGATACGCAGTATTTT
clone size: few; J gene: TRBJ2-5; D gene: TRBD2; V gene: TRBV12-3/TRBV12-4; CDR3 protein: CASTFSGSETQYF; CDR3 DNA: TGTGCCAGCACCTTTAGCGGGAGTGAGACCCAGTACTTC
clone size: few; J gene: TRBJ2-7; D gene: -; V gene: TRBV7-2; CDR3 protein: CASSDYREPYEQYF; CDR3 DNA: TGTGCCAGCAGCGACTACAGGGAACCCTACGAGCAGTACTTC
clone size: few; J gene: TRBJ1-5; D gene: -; V gene: TRBV19; CDR3 protein: CASSIVLGSQVKPQHF; CDR3 DNA: TGTGCCAGTAGTATCGTTCTCGGGTCGCAGGTTAAGCCCCAGCATTTT
clone size: once; J gene: TRBJ2-1; D gene: -; V gene: TRBV27; CDR3 protein: CASLSGLYNEQFF; CDR3 DNA: TGTGCCAGCCTTAGCGGACTATACAATGAGCAGTTCTTC
clone size: -; J gene: TRBJ2-7; D gene: -; V gene: TRBV12-3/TRBV12-4; CDR3 protein: CASSLGSQGEQYF; CDR3 DNA: TGTGCCAGCAGTTTGGGCAGCCAAGGCGAGCAGTACTTC
clone size: -; J gene: TRBJ2-7; D gene: -; V gene: TRBV20-1; CDR3 protein: CSATTGTREQYF; CDR3 DNA: TGCAGTGCTACAACAGGGACTCGCGAGCAGTACTTC